This TCR beta chain was identified during a study of T cells in Graves' hyperthyroidism and ophthalmopathy. Amplified TCR beta CDR3 regions derived from RNA transcripts. The primer set for the first-round RT-PCR of the TCR CDR3 was HTBI. TCRdb processed the multiplex PCR reads anew with MiXCR; each CDR3 protein has one entry. Of more than 500,000 distinct CDR3 sequences in the sample, around 15% are singletons; the top ten hold 3% to 4.5%. The V gene's germline CDR1 is SGHDN and CDR2 FVKESK. The V and J ends lost 5 bases and 1 base, in that order; junction bases with no gene match: 5. This CDR3 comprises 17 residues.

V and J are TRBV14 and TRBJ2-3, with TRBD2 matching 14 bases. The clonotype comes from a woman younger than 45 with Graves' hyperthyroidism. The sample comprised blood. The CDR3 sequence: CASSRLAGGTGTDTQYF. The DNA of the CDR3 is TGTGCCAGCAGCAGACTAGCGGGAGGGACTGGCACAGATACGCAGTATTTT.